These 2 T cell receptor beta chains originate from one sample sequenced in a study of cytomegalovirus exposure and HLA in healthy donors. Primers for the PCR totalled 60 Vbeta and 13 Jbeta. Here immunoSEQ multiplex PCR was the method, and the copy in TCRdb shows in-frame clones only, minus some. The sample has some 160,000 clones; over 80% are singletons. What was sequenced was PBMCs. The receptors shown here come from a male donor in good health and CMV-seropositive.

V and J are TRBV9 and TRBJ2-2; 9 bases fit TRBD2. This CDR3 has 16 amino acids. Looked up from germline, CDR1 is SGDLS and CDR2 is YYNGEE. The V and J ends lost 5 bases and 1 base, in that order; junction bases with no gene match: 6. CDR3 nucleotide sequence: TGTGCCAGCAGGGCCTCGACTAGCGGGAACACCGGGGAGCTGTTTTTT. It is translated as CASRASTSGNTGELFF.

The V and J genes are TRBV5-1 and TRBJ1-1; 9 bases agree with TRBD1. V was pared by 4 bases and J by 4 bases, with 8 bases of the junction left unmatched. This CDR3 region has 15 residues. Germline CDR1 SGHRS, CDR2 YFSETQ. CDR3 sequence: CASSGPGQGSTEAFF. The CDR3 DNA sequence: TGCGCCAGCAGCGGACCGGGACAGGGAAGCACTGAAGCTTTCTTT.